A single sample is the source of the 13 T cell receptor beta chains below, sequenced in a study of control samples from healthy donors and cancer patients. TCRdb keeps only in-frame clones here, not all; method: immunoSEQ multiplex PCR. In the table there are 90,000 to 95,000 clones, just under 85% of which are singletons. The sequencing sample was made of blood. These TCRs come from a young man in good health.

The chain uses TRBV6-1 and TRBJ1-6; tentative D call: TRBD1 (5 bases). The CDR3 is 16 residues long. Germline V CDR1 and CDR2: MNHNS, SASEGT. Trimming took off 1 base at V and 8 bases at J, with 15 bases between the two ends. The CDR3 DNA reads TGTGCCAGCAGTGAAGTGGCAGGGAGAGGTGATTCACCCCTCCACTTT. Its translation: CASSEVAGRGDSPLHF.

The chain combines TRBV3-1 (or the pseudogene TRBV3-2) with TRBJ2-1; 8 nucleotides match TRBD2. CDR1 LGHDT and CDR2 YNNKEL come from the germline V gene (reference sequence). The CDR3 is 15 residues long. Germline trimming cut 4 bases from V and 10 bases from J; bases unmatched to any gene: 12. The CDR3 sequence: CASSPPFGGAQEQFF. In DNA, the CDR3 is TGTGCCAGCAGCCCTCCTTTCGGGGGGGCCCAAGAGCAGTTCTTC.

This clone was seen a single time. The V gene is TRBV5-4, the J gene TRBJ2-7; D is uncertain. The CDR3 runs to 15 residues. V lost 4 bases and J 3 bases, leaving 17 bases between the germline ends. Germline CDR1 is SGHNT and CDR2 is YYREEE (reference sequence). The CDR3 is CASSLRPEASYEQYF. CDR3 coding DNA: TGTGCCAGCAGCCTCCGACCCGAAGCCAGCTACGAGCAGTACTTC.

This rearrangement joins TRBV3-1 (or the pseudogene TRBV3-2) to TRBJ1-1, with D perhaps TRBD1 (5 bases). V was trimmed by 1 base and J by 0 bases, leaving 12 bases between them. The CDR3 runs to 16 residues. The germline gives CDR1 LGHDT, CDR2 YNNKEL (reference sequence). The CDR3 sequence is CASSQVRGTVNTEAFF. The CDR3 region has the DNA TGTGCCAGCAGCCAAGTAAGGGGAACGGTGAACACTGAAGCTTTCTTT.

The chain couples TRBV6-5 to TRBJ1-6; TRBD1 is a possible D gene (5 bases). Germline V lookup: CDR1 MNHEY, CDR2 SVGAGI. CDR3 length: 14 amino acids. Between the trimmed V and J ends, which lost 4 bases and 1 base, there was a span of 5 bases. In DNA form, the CDR3 reads TGTGCCAGCAGTTCAGGGTCCTATAATTCACCCCTCCACTTT. Its protein product is CASSSGSYNSPLHF.

The V and J genes are TRBV24-1 and TRBJ2-3; 7 bases align to TRBD1. The V gene's germline CDR1 is KGHDR and CDR2 SFDVKD. The V segment lost 7 bases and the J segment 4 bases; nucleotides outside the gene matches: 13. The CDR3 is made up of 16 amino acids. The CDR3 sequence is CATSLTGTARPDTQYF. The CDR3 bases are TGTGCCACCAGCCTTACCGGGACAGCGCGTCCAGATACGCAGTATTTT.

V is TRBV27 and J is TRBJ1-2, with 7 bases matching TRBD1. CDR3 length equals 14 residues. J gave up 4 bases and V 2 bases, and 4 bases lay outside the gene matches. Germline lookup yields CDR1 MNHEY and CDR2 SMNVEV (reference sequence). The CDR3 protein is CASSLDRAGYGYTF. The CDR3 DNA is TGTGCCAGCAGTTTAGACAGGGCGGGCTATGGCTACACCTTC.

The gene calls are TRBV7-8 and TRBJ1-3; D gene unclear. Germline CDR1 SGHVS, CDR2 FQNEAQ. With 5 bases removed from V and 0 bases from J, the gap between germline ends came to 11 bases. The CDR3 consists of 15 residues. The CDR3 sequence is CASSPLPSSGNTIYF. The CDR3 DNA is TGTGCCAGCAGCCCCCTCCCGAGCTCTGGAAACACCATATATTTT.

The chain employs TRBV5-8 and TRBJ2-1, with 7 bases fitting TRBD2. CDR3 length equals 15 residues. CDR1 is SGHTS, CDR2 YDEGEE, per germline. The V and J ends lost 3 bases and 4 bases, in that order; junction bases with no gene match: 7. CDR3 residues: CASSYGLVEYNEQFF. The CDR3 bases are TGTGCCAGCAGCTATGGACTAGTGGAATACAATGAGCAGTTCTTC.

The chain has TRBV3-1 (or the pseudogene TRBV3-2) and TRBJ2-4; D remains unclear. Germline V lookup: CDR1 LGHDT, CDR2 YNNKEL (reference sequence). There are 14 residues in the CDR3. The germline V and J ends were trimmed by 3 bases and 4 bases, with 10 bases remaining between them. CDR3 region: CASSQGSEKNIQYF. CDR3 coding DNA: TGTGCCAGCAGCCAGGGGTCGGAAAAAAACATTCAGTACTTC.

Comments on this clone: This same CDR3 is encoded by further DNA sequences in the sample. The rearrangement joins TRBV12-3 or TRBV12-4 to TRBJ1-6; D uncertain. Trimming shortened V by 3 bases and J by 7 bases, and 4 bases separated the two germline ends. This CDR3 is 12 amino acids long. The CDR3 DNA is TGTGCCAGCAGTTTTTCAAATTCACCCCTCCACTTT. This codes for CASSFSNSPLHF.

This chain connects TRBV28 to TRBJ1-5; the match to TRBD1 covers 7 bases. The CDR3 has 14 residues. The junction had 3 bases not matched to a gene; V was cut back by 3 bases and J by 4 bases. Germline assignment: CDR1 MDHEN and CDR2 SYDVKM. CDR3 sequence: CASSFQDRNQPQHF. CDR3 coding DNA: TGTGCCAGCAGTTTCCAGGACAGGAATCAGCCCCAGCATTTT. The variable domain in full, completed from reference TRBV28 and TRBJ1-5, reads DVKVTQSSRYLVKRTGEKVFLECVQDMDHENMFWYRQDPGLGLRLIYFSYDVKMKEKGDIPEGYSVSREKKERFSLILESASTNQTSMYLCASSFQDRNQPQHFGDGTRLSIL.

The J gene is TRBJ1-1, the V gene TRBV5-6; TRBD1 matches 7 bases. Germline CDR1 SGHDT, CDR2 YYEEEE. The length of the CDR3 is 12 residues. The J segment lost 5 bases and the V segment lost 3 bases, leaving 1 base of the junction unmatched. The CDR3 protein is CASSWTGTEAFF. CDR3 bases: TGTGCCAGCAGCTGGACAGGTACTGAAGCTTTCTTT. The whole variable domain, filled in from reference TRBV5-6 and TRBJ1-1, reads DAGVTQSPTHLIKTRGQQVTLRCSPKSGHDTVSWYQQALGQGPQFIFQYYEEEERQRGNFPDRFSGHQFPNYSSELNVNALLLGDSALYLCASSWTGTEAFFGQGTRLTVV.